This T cell receptor (beta chain) was documented in a study of T-cell memory formation after mild COVID-19. Study-level results: Contracting CD4+ clones lay largely in CM and EM, with CD8+ ones residing in EMRA.

This clonotype was counted a few times. Its antigen is unidentified. TCR alpha and TCR beta cDNA libraries carrying sample barcodes and UMIs came from 5'RACE with constant-segment primers. MiXCR, applied by TCRdb to the 5' RACE reads, yields one record per CDR3 protein. This table holds 120,000 to 150,000 distinct CDR3 sequences, less than 20% found once. The CDR3 totals 15 residues. Germline V lookup: CDR1 MNHEY, CDR2 SVGAGI. After removal of 4 bases from V and 1 base from J, the junction contained 5 bases not matched to a gene. The sample taken for sequencing was PBMCs or a T cell subset sorted from them (not recorded which). This TCR was recovered from an adult woman who had mild COVID-19 (a few samples of this study predate the infection). Cell type and time point are not known. The J gene is TRBJ2-7, the V gene TRBV6-5; 9 positions agree with TRBD1. The CDR3 DNA sequence: TGTGCCAGCAGTTTAACAGGGGGCAAGTCCTACGAGCAGTACTTC. This codes for CASSLTGGKSYEQYF.